This entry features one T cell receptor beta chain sequence. The data derive from a study of T cell responses to AZD1222 COVID-19 vaccine. This CDR3 spans 16 amino acids. Germline values: CDR1 ENHRY, CDR2 SYGVKD. V dropped 6 bases and J dropped 2; count of bases not matched to a gene: 8. Profiling relied on immunoSEQ multiplex PCR, and the TCRdb table lists in-frame clones only, not all of them. This table has around 95,000 clones, more than 75% appearing once. The chain is built from TRBV10-3 and TRBJ2-2; 8 bases map to TRBD2. The TCR sequence derives from an adult in good health. The sequences come from peripheral blood, collected on day 0 of AZD1222 vaccination. CDR3 amino acids: CAIRGSGAPNTGELFF. CDR3 in DNA: TGTGCCATCAGAGGTAGCGGGGCCCCTAACACCGGGGAGCTGTTTTTT.